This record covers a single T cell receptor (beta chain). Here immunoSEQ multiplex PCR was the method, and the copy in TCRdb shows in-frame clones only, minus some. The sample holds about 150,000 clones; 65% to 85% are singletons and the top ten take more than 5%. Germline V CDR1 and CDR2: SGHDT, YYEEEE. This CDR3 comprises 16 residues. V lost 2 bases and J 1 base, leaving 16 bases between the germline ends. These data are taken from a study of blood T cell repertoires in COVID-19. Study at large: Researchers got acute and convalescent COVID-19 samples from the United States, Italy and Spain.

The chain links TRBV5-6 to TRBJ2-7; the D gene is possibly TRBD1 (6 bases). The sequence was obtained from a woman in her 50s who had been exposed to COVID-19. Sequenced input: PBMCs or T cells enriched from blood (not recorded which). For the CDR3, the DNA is TGTGCCAGCAGCTTACAGGGAAAGGGGCTATCCTACGAGCAGTACTTC. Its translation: CASSLQGKGLSYEQYF.